The next 16 T cell receptor beta chains were all read from a single sample in a study of blood T cell repertoires in COVID-19. Here immunoSEQ multiplex PCR was the method, and the copy in TCRdb shows in-frame clones only, minus some. The table lists about 530,000 clones, roughly 91% of them singletons. The sequenced material came from peripheral blood. The receptors derive from a woman aged 45-59 years with COVID-19, enrolled during active disease.

The gene calls are TRBV2 and TRBJ1-1; 9 bases are shared with TRBD1. After removal of 9 bases from V and 1 base from J, the junction contained 6 bases not matched to a gene. CDR1 SNHLY and CDR2 FYNNEI come from the germline V gene. The length of the CDR3 is 14 residues. Here the CDR3 DNA reads TGTGCCAGTGGGGTGACAGGGGGGAACACTGAAGCTTTCTTT. Protein product: CASGVTGGNTEAFF.

This clone was counted only a few times. V gene TRBV19 combines with J gene TRBJ1-1; weak D call: TRBD1 (6 bases). This CDR3 has 14 residues. From germline, CDR1 is LNHDA and CDR2 SQIVND (reference sequence). The V gene lost 8 bases and the J gene lost 0 bases, with 13 bases spanning the gap. CDR3 sequence reads: CASRGDNMNTEAFF. The CDR3 DNA follows: TGTGCCAGTCGAGGGGACAACATGAACACTGAAGCTTTCTTT. Filled out from reference TRBV19 and TRBJ1-1, the complete variable domain reads DGGITQSPKYLFRKEGQNVTLSCEQNLNHDAMYWYRQDPGQGLRLIYYSQIVNDFQKGDIAEGYSVSREKKESFPLTVTSAQKNPTAFYLCASRGDNMNTEAFFGQGTRLTVV.

The chain uses TRBV30 and TRBJ2-3, with 7 positions matching TRBD2. The V and J ends lost 2 bases and 2 bases, in that order; junction bases with no gene match: 7. The CDR3 length is 15 residues. Germline CDR1 and CDR2: GTSNPN and SVGIG (reference sequence). The CDR3: CAWSLSGRNTDTQYF. The CDR3 coding sequence is TGTGCCTGGAGTCTTAGCGGGCGTAACACAGATACGCAGTATTTT.

The chain has TRBV6-6 and TRBJ2-7; 16 bases are a match to TRBD2. Germline V gene data show CDR1 as MNHNY and CDR2 as SVGAGI (reference sequence). The CDR3 is 17 amino acids. Trimming cost V 5 bases and J 2 bases; bases outside gene matches: 6. CDR3: CASSRKGTSGGAYEQYF. The CDR3 DNA reads TGTGCCAGCAGTCGCAAAGGGACTAGCGGGGGGGCCTACGAGCAGTACTTC.

The chain joins TRBV6-1 to TRBJ1-1; perhaps TRBD1 as D (5 bases). Between the trimmed V and J ends, which lost 3 bases and 1 base, there was a span of 12 bases. The CDR3 has 15 amino acids. The germline gives CDR1 MNHNS, CDR2 SASEGT. This chain's CDR3 is CASSDHPQGNTEAFF. In DNA, the CDR3 is TGTGCCAGCAGTGACCATCCCCAGGGGAACACTGAAGCTTTCTTT.

The chain combines TRBV5-6 with TRBJ1-2, with D unclear. Trimming took off 4 bases at V and 0 bases at J, with 10 bases between the two ends. The CDR3 consists of 14 residues. In germline, CDR1 is SGHDT, CDR2 YYEEEE. The CDR3: CASSTPRANYGYTF. CDR3 in DNA: TGTGCCAGCAGCACCCCGAGAGCTAACTATGGCTACACCTTC.

V is TRBV3-1 (or the pseudogene TRBV3-2) and J is TRBJ1-3, with unresolved D. V was clipped by 6 bases and J by 1 base, with 16 bases between them. This CDR3 has 16 residues. Germline lookup yields CDR1 LGHDT and CDR2 YNNKEL (reference sequence). The CDR3 sequence is CASSDNGAGSGNTIYF. The CDR3 DNA sequence: TGTGCCAGCAGTGACAACGGAGCGGGGTCTGGAAACACCATATATTTT.

This rearrangement joins TRBV19 to TRBJ2-7; 12 bases align to TRBD1. Germline trimming cut 1 base from V and 2 bases from J; bases unmatched to any gene: 3. The CDR3 totals 16 residues. Germline lookup yields CDR1 LNHDA and CDR2 SQIVND (reference sequence). DNA for the CDR3: TGTGCCAGTAGTATAGGGGGACAGGGGGCGGCCTACGAGCAGTACTTC. Protein product: CASSIGGQGAAYEQYF.

The chain joins TRBV30 to TRBJ1-1; D is uncertain. This CDR3 spans 13 amino acids. V lost 1 base and J lost 1, with 7 bases in between. Germline V gene lookup returns CDR1 GTSNPN and CDR2 SVGIG (reference sequence). The CDR3 bases are TGTGCCTGGAGTGCCATACAGAACACTGAAGCTTTCTTT. Its translation: CAWSAIQNTEAFF. The full variable domain, with the rest looked up from reference TRBV30 and TRBJ1-1, is SQTIHQWPATLVQPVGSPLSLECTVEGTSNPNLYWYRQAAGRGLQLLFYSVGIGQISSEVPQNLSASRPQDRQFILSSKKLLLSDSGFYLCAWSAIQNTEAFFGQGTRLTVV.

This chain joins TRBV2 and TRBJ2-4; D is possibly TRBD1 (5 bases). Germline V CDR1 and CDR2: SNHLY, FYNNEI. The CDR3 is 15 amino acids. V was shortened by 4 bases and J by 5 bases, with 15 bases between the two germline ends. CDR3 sequence: CASSVLGQAQNIQYF. CDR3 nucleotides: TGTGCCAGCAGTGTTCTGGGGCAGGCCCAAAACATTCAGTACTTC. Looking up the rest from reference TRBV2 and TRBJ2-4 gives the full variable domain: EPEVTQTPSHQVTQMGQEVILRCVPISNHLYFYWYRQILGQKVEFLVSFYNNEISEKSEIFDDQFSVERPDGSNFTLKIRSTKLEDSAMYFCASSVLGQAQNIQYFGAGTRLSVL.

This clone showed up just once. The chain couples TRBV9 to TRBJ2-7; 7 positions agree with TRBD2. From germline, CDR1 is SGDLS and CDR2 YYNGEE. CDR3 length: 16 residues. J was trimmed by 6 bases and V by 0 bases; bases with no gene match: 12. The CDR3 loop reads CASSVERDSRRGEQYF. In nucleotides, the CDR3 is TGTGCCAGCAGCGTAGAGCGGGACTCCCGCCGTGGCGAGCAGTACTTC.

The count of this clone is one. The rearrangement links TRBV5-1 to TRBJ2-7; 10 bases are shared with TRBD1. Looked up from germline, CDR1 is SGHRS and CDR2 is YFSETQ. V lost 4 bases to trimming and J lost 2 bases; unmatched junction nucleotides: 6. The CDR3 consists of 15 residues. CDR3 bases: TGCGCCAGCAGCCCTAGGACAGGGGGGGCCTACGAGCAGTACTTC. Translated: CASSPRTGGAYEQYF.

The chain combines TRBV2 with TRBJ1-1; D might be TRBD1 (5 bases). This CDR3 comprises 11 residues. V lost 4 bases and J lost 7, with 7 bases in between. Germline CDR1 reads SNHLY; CDR2 reads FYNNEI. Here the CDR3 DNA reads TGTGCCAGCAGTGGACAGCTTGAAGCTTTCTTT. It translates to CASSGQLEAFF. The full variable domain, with the rest looked up from reference TRBV2 and TRBJ1-1, is EPEVTQTPSHQVTQMGQEVILRCVPISNHLYFYWYRQILGQKVEFLVSFYNNEISEKSEIFDDQFSVERPDGSNFTLKIRSTKLEDSAMYFCASSGQLEAFFGQGTRLTVV.

V is TRBV5-1 and J is TRBJ1-1, with D possibly TRBD1 on 6 matching bases. The CDR3 runs to 15 residues. Between the trimmed V and J ends, which lost 4 bases and 8 bases, there was a span of 21 bases. Germline V lookup: CDR1 SGHRS, CDR2 YFSETQ. CDR3 protein: CASSPRGRASIEAFF. The CDR3 bases are TGCGCCAGCAGCCCCAGGGGCAGAGCCTCTATCGAAGCTTTCTTT. Looking up the rest from reference TRBV5-1 and TRBJ1-1 gives the full variable domain: KAGVTQTPRYLIKTRGQQVTLSCSPISGHRSVSWYQQTPGQGLQFLFEYFSETQRNKGNFPGRFSGRQFSNSRSEMNVSTLELGDSALYLCASSPRGRASIEAFFGQGTRLTVV.

The CDR3 nucleotides read TGTGCCAGCACGTATCCTGTTAGGGGACAGGGCATCTACGAGCAGTACTTC. Amino acids: CASTYPVRGQGIYEQYF. The chain has TRBV2 and TRBJ2-7, with 9 bases fitting TRBD1. The V and J ends lost 7 bases and 3 bases, in that order; junction bases with no gene match: 16. This CDR3 region has 17 residues. The germline CDR1 and CDR2 sequences are SNHLY and FYNNEI. Full variable domain (remainder filled in from reference TRBV2 and TRBJ2-7): EPEVTQTPSHQVTQMGQEVILRCVPISNHLYFYWYRQILGQKVEFLVSFYNNEISEKSEIFDDQFSVERPDGSNFTLKIRSTKLEDSAMYFCASTYPVRGQGIYEQYFGPGTRLTVT.

This chain joins TRBV10-1 and TRBJ2-3; tentatively, D is TRBD2 (5 bases). V lost 2 bases and J lost 4, with 13 bases in between. Germline CDR1 is WNHNN and CDR2 is SYGVQD (reference sequence). There are 15 residues in the CDR3. CDR3: CASSEGPRRADTQYF. The CDR3 DNA sequence: TGCGCCAGCAGTGAGGGCCCGCGGCGGGCAGATACGCAGTATTTT.